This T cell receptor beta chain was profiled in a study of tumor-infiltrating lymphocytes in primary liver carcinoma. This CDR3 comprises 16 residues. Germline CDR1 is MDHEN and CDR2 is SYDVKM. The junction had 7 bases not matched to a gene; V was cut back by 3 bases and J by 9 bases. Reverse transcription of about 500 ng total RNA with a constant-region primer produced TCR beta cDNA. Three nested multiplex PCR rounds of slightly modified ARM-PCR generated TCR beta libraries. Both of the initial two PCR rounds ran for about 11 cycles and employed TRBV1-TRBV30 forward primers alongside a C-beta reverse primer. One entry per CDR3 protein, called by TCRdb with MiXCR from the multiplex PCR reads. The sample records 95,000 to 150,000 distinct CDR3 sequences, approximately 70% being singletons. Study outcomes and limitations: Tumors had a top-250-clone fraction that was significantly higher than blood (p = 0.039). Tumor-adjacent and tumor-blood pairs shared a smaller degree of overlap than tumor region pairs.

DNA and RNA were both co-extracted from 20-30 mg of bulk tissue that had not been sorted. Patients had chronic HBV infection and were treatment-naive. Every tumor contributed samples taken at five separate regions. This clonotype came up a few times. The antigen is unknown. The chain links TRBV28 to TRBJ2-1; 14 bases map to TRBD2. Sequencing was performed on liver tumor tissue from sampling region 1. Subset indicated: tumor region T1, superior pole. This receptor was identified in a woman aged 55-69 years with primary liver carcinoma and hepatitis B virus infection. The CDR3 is CASSFLGTSGSGEQFF. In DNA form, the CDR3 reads TGTGCCAGCAGTTTCCTCGGGACTAGCGGGAGTGGTGAGCAGTTCTTC.